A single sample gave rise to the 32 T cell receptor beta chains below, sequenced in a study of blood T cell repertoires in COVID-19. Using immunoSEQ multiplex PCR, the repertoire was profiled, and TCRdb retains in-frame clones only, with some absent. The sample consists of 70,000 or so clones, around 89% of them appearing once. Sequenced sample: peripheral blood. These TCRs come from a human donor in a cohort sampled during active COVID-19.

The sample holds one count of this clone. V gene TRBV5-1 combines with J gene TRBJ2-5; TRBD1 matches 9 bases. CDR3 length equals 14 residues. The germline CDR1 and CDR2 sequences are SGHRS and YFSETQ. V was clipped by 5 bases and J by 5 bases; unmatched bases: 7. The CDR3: CASRSGTGRETQYF. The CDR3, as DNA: TGCGCCAGCAGATCCGGGACAGGGAGGGAGACCCAGTACTTC.

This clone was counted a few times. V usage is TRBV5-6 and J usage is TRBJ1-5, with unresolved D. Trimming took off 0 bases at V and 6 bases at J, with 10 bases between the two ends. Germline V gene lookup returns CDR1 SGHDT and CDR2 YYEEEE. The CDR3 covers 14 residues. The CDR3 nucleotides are TGTGCCAGCAGCTTGGGTACAGTTGTTCAGCCCCAGCATTTT. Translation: CASSLGTVVQPQHF. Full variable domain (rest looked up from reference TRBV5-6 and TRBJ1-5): DAGVTQSPTHLIKTRGQQVTLRCSPKSGHDTVSWYQQALGQGPQFIFQYYEEEERQRGNFPDRFSGHQFPNYSSELNVNALLLGDSALYLCASSLGTVVQPQHFGDGTRLSIL.

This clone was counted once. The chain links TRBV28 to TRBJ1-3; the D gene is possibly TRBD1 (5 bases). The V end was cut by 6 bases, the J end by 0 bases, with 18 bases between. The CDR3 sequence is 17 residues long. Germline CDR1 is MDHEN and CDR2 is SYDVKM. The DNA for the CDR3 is TGTGCCAGCAGCTTAGCTAGGGGCCCACTCTCTGGAAACACCATATATTTT. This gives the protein CASSLARGPLSGNTIYF.

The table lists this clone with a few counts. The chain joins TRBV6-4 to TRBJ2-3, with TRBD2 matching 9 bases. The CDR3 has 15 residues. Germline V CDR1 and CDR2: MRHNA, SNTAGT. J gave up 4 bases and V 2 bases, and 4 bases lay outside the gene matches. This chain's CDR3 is CASSDGLAGSDTQYF. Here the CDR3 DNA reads TGTGCCAGCAGTGACGGCCTAGCGGGGTCAGATACGCAGTATTTT.

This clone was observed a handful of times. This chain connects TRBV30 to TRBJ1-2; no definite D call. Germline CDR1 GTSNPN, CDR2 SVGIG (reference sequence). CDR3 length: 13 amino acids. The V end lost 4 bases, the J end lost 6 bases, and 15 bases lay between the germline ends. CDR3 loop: CAWNTISGHGYTF. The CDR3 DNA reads TGTGCCTGGAATACTATCTCCGGCCATGGCTACACCTTC.

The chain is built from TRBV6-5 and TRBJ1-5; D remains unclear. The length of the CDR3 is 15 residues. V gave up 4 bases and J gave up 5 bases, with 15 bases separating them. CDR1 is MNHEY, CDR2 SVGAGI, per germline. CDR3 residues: CASSSTPDDYQPQHF. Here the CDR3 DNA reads TGTGCCAGCAGTTCGACTCCAGACGACTATCAGCCCCAGCATTTT.

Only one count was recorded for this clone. This chain's CDR3 is CASRSDTYEQYF. In DNA form, the CDR3 reads TGTGCCAGCAGGTCGGACACCTACGAGCAGTACTTC. This chain links TRBV6-6 with TRBJ2-7; tentatively, D is TRBD1 (5 bases). The CDR3 covers 12 residues. V lost 6 bases, J lost 2 bases, and 8 bases lay in between. Germline CDR1 MNHNY, CDR2 SVGAGI (reference sequence).

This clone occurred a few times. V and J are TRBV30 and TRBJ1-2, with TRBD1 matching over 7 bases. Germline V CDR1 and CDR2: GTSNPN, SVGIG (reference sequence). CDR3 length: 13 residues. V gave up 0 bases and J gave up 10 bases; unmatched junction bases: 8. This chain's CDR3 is CAWSVGGGALYTF. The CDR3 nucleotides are TGTGCCTGGAGTGTTGGAGGGGGCGCCCTCTACACCTTC.

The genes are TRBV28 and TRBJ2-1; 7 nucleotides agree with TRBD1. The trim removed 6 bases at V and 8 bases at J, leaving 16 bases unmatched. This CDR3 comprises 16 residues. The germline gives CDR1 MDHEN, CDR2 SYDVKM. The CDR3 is CASSPLEGQNPHEQFF. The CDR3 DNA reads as TGTGCCAGCAGCCCCCTCGAGGGACAGAACCCTCATGAGCAGTTCTTC.

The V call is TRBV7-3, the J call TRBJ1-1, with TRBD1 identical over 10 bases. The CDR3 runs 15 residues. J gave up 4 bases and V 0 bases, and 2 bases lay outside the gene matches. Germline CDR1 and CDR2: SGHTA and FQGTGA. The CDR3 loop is CASSLTGQGLTEAFF. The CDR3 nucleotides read TGTGCCAGCAGCTTAACGGGACAGGGGCTCACTGAAGCTTTCTTT.

CDR3: CASSPTASGAQYF. The CDR3 DNA reads TGTGCCAGCAGCCCCACCGCTTCGGGGGCGCAGTATTTT. The chain uses TRBV7-3 and TRBJ2-3; maybe TRBD2 (6 bases). Trimming took off 5 bases at V and 10 bases at J, with 16 bases between the two ends. In germline, CDR1 is SGHTA, CDR2 FQGTGA. CDR3 length: 13 residues.

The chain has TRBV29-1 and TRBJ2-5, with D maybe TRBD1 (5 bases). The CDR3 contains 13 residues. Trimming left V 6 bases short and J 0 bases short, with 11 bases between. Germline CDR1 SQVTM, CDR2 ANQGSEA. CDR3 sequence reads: CSVPPGYQETQYF. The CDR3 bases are TGCAGCGTCCCCCCAGGGTACCAAGAGACCCAGTACTTC.

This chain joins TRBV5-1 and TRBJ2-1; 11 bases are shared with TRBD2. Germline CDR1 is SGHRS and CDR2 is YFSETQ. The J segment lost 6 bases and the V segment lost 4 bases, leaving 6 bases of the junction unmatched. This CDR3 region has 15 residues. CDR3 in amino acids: CASSPIAGGPNEQFF. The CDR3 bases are TGCGCCAGCAGCCCTATAGCGGGAGGGCCCAATGAGCAGTTCTTC.

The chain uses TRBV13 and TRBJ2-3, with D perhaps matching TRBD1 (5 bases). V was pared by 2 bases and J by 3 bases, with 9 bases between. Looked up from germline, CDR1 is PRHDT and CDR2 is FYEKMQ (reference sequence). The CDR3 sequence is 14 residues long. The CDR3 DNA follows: TGTGCCAGCAGCTTATCTCAGGGAACAGATACGCAGTATTTT. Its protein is CASSLSQGTDTQYF.

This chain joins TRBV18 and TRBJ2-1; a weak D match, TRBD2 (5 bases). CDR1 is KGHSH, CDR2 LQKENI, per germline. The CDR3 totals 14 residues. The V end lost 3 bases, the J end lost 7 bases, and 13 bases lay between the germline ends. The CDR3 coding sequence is TGTGCCAGCTCACCGGTGGGAGTCGGGAATGAGCAGTTCTTC. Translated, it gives CASSPVGVGNEQFF. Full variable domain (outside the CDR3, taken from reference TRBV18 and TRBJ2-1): NAGVMQNPRHLVRRRGQEARLRCSPMKGHSHVYWYRQLPEEGLKFMVYLQKENIIDESGMPKERFSAEFPKEGPSILRIQQVVRGDSAAYFCASSPVGVGNEQFFGPGTRLTVL.

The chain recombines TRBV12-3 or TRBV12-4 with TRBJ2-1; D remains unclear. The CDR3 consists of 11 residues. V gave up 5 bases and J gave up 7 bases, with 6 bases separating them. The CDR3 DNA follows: TGTGCCAGCAGTCAGAGGAATGAGCAGTTCTTC. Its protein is CASSQRNEQFF.

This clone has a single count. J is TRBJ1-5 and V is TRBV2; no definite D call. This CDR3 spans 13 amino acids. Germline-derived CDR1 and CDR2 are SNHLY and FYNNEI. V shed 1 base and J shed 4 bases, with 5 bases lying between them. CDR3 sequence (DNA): TGTGCCAGCAGTGAAGGAGAAAATCAGCCCCAGCATTTT. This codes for CASSEGENQPQHF.

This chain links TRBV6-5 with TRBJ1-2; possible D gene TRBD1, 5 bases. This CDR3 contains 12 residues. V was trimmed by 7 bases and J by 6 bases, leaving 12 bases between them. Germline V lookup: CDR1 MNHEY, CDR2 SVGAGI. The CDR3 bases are TGTGCCAGCAAAACCAGGGTCGATGGCTACACCTTC. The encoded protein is CASKTRVDGYTF.

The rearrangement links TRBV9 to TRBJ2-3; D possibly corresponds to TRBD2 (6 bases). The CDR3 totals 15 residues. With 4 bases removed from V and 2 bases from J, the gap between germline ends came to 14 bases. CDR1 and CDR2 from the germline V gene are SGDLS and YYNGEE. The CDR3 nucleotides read TGTGCCAGCAGCATCCCGGGACTCGTCACAGATACGCAGTATTTT. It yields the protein CASSIPGLVTDTQYF.

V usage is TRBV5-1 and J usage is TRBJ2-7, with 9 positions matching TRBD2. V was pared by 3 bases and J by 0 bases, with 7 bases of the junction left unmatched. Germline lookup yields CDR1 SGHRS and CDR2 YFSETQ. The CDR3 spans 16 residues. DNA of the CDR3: TGCGCCAGCAGCTGGAGCGGGGGGACCATCTCCTACGAGCAGTACTTC. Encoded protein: CASSWSGGTISYEQYF.

The CDR3 region has the DNA TGTGCCAGCAGCTTAGTAACAGGGAACTCTGGAAACACCATATATTTT. Protein product: CASSLVTGNSGNTIYF. The chain is built from TRBV7-9 and TRBJ1-3, with a tentative D call TRBD1 (6 bases). Germline V gives CDR1 SEHNR, CDR2 FQNEAQ (reference sequence). Trimming shortened V by 1 base and J by 0 bases, and 10 bases separated the two germline ends. The CDR3 has 16 residues.

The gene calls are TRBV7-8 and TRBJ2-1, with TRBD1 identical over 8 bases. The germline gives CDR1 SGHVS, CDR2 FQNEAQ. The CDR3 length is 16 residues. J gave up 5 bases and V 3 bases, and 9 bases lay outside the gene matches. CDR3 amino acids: CASSFQRTGFNNEQFF. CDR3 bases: TGTGCCAGCAGCTTTCAAAGGACAGGGTTCAACAATGAGCAGTTCTTC.

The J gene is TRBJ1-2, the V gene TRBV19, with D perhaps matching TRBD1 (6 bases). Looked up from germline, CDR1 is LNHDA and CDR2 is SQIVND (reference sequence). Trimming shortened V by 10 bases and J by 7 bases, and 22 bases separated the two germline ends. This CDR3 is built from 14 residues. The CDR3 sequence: CATHRWGGASGYTF. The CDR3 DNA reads TGTGCCACGCACCGCTGGGGGGGCGCGTCTGGCTACACCTTC.

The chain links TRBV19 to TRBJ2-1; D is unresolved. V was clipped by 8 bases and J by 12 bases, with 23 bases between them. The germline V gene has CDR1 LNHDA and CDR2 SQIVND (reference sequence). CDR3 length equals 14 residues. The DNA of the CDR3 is TGTGCCAGTTCCCAGCCTGGCTTGCAATCGGGGCAGTTCTTC. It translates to CASSQPGLQSGQFF. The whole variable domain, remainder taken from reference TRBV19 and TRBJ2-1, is DGGITQSPKYLFRKEGQNVTLSCEQNLNHDAMYWYRQDPGQGLRLIYYSQIVNDFQKGDIAEGYSVSREKKESFPLTVTSAQKNPTAFYLCASSQPGLQSGQFFGPGTRLTVL.

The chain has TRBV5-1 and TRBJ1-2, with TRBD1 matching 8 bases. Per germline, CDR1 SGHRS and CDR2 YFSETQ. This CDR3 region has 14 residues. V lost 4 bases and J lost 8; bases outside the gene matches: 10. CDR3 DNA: TGCGCCAGCAGCCAGTCCCAGGGGGCGCGGGGCTACACCTTC. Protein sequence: CASSQSQGARGYTF. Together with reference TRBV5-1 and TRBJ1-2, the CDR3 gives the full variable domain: KAGVTQTPRYLIKTRGQQVTLSCSPISGHRSVSWYQQTPGQGLQFLFEYFSETQRNKGNFPGRFSGRQFSNSRSEMNVSTLELGDSALYLCASSQSQGARGYTFGSGTRLTVV.

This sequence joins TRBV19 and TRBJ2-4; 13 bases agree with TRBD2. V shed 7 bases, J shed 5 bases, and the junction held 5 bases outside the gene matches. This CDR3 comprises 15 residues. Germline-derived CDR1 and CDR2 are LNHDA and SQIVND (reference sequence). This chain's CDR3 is CASTRTSGSQNIQYF. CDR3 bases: TGTGCCAGTACCAGGACTAGCGGGAGCCAAAACATTCAGTACTTC. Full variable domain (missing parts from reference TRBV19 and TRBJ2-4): DGGITQSPKYLFRKEGQNVTLSCEQNLNHDAMYWYRQDPGQGLRLIYYSQIVNDFQKGDIAEGYSVSREKKESFPLTVTSAQKNPTAFYLCASTRTSGSQNIQYFGAGTRLSVL.

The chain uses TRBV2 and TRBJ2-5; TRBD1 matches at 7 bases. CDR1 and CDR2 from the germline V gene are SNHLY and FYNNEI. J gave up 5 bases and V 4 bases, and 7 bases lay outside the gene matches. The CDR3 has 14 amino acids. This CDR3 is CASSGQGQGETQYF. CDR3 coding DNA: TGTGCCAGCAGTGGACAGGGCCAAGGGGAGACCCAGTACTTC.

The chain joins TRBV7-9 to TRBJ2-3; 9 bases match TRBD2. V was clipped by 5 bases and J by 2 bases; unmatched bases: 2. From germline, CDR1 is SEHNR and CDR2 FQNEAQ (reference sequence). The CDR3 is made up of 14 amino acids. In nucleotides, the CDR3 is TGTGCCAGCAGCCAGGGACTAGCCACAGATACGCAGTATTTT. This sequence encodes CASSQGLATDTQYF.

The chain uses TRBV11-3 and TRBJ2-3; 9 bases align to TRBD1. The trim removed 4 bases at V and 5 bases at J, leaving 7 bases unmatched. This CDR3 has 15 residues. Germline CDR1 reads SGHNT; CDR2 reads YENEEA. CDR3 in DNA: TGTGCCAGCAGCTCCTGGACAGGGGTAGGAGATACGCAGTATTTT. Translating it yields CASSSWTGVGDTQYF.

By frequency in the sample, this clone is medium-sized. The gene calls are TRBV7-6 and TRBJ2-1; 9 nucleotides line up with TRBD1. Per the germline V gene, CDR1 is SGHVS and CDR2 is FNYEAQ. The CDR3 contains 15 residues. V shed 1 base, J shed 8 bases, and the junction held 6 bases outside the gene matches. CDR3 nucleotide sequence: TGTGCCAGCAGCTTAGGAGTAACAGGGGGCGATGAGCAGTTCTTC. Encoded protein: CASSLGVTGGDEQFF.

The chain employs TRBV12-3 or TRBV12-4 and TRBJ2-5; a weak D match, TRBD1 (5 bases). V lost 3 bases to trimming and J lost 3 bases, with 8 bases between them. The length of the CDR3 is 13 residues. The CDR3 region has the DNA TGTGCCAGCAGTTTTTGGGGCGAAGAGACCCAGTACTTC. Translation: CASSFWGEETQYF.

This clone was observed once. The CDR3 loop is CASSLWAGSGNTIYF. CDR3 coding DNA: TGTGCCAGCAGTTTATGGGCAGGGTCCGGAAACACCATATATTTT. This chain joins TRBV28 and TRBJ1-3, with a tentative D call TRBD1 (5 bases). Trimming took off 0 bases at V and 4 bases at J, with 10 bases between the two ends. The CDR3 totals 15 residues. Per germline, CDR1 MDHEN and CDR2 SYDVKM.